This record looks at one TCR beta chain sequence and its context. The germline CDR1 and CDR2 sequences are KGHSH and LQKENI. CDR3 length: 14 amino acids. Trimming shortened V by 3 bases and J by 0 bases, and 7 bases separated the two germline ends. The data were taken from a study of shared clonotypes between healthy human individuals. Libraries were prepared by immunoSEQ multiplex PCR; TCRdb keeps only in-frame clonotypes and omits some of them. Found here are over 700,000 clones, roughly 72% of them singletons; the top ten hold approximately 2%. Sequenced sample: memory CD4+ T cells sorted from blood. Subset specified: CD45RA-negative fraction. This clonotype originated in a woman between 25 and 40 years old in good health. The chain recombines TRBV18 with TRBJ2-3; D remains ambiguous. The CDR3 DNA sequence: TGTGCCAGCTCACCCTGGAAAAGCACAGATACGCAGTATTTT. Translating it yields CASSPWKSTDTQYF.